The entry that follows covers one TCR beta chain sequence. The target antigen is unknown. Germline CDR1 is MNHNS and CDR2 is SASEGT. J lost 1 base, V lost 6 bases, and 2 bases had no gene match. CDR3 size: 13 residues. This record comes from a study of T cell repertoires and HLA-DP antigens. As for the study in general: Transduced HeLa cells presented HLA-DP to CD4+ T cells. One alloantigen had ten groove amino acid differences from self, the other one. A couple of male donors and one female donor spanned ages 18-to-29 through 60-to-69.

Each pre-culture CD4+ sample aimed for a few hundred thousand T cell genomes at deep resolution. This table comes from immunoSEQ multiplex PCR, and its TCRdb copy is limited to in-frame clones, with some not included. The table lists about 73,000 clones, 80% of them singletons. Sequences were obtained from CD4+ T cells from PBMCs. The receptor was derived from a man aged 60 to 69 in good health and CMV-seronegative. V gene TRBV6-1 combines with J gene TRBJ1-1, with 7 bases that match TRBD1. The CDR3 DNA reads as TGTGCCAGCAGGGGGACAGCGAACACTGAAGCTTTCTTT. Translation: CASRGTANTEAFF.